This TCR beta chain was obtained from a study of siplizumab effects on memory and regulatory T cells. Method: immunoSEQ multiplex PCR; TCRdb's copy keeps in-frame clones and lacks some. The sample includes 57,000 or so clones, about 80% of them seen just once. Among a few donor pairs, the unstimulated naive, memory, effector memory and TEMRA subsets underwent sequencing. The source material was memory CD4+ T cells sorted from blood. This clonotype was sampled from a human donor in good health.

CDR3 DNA sequence: TGTGCCAGCAGCCTACAGACTAGCGGGGGGCTGACAGATACGCAGTATTTT. It encodes CASSLQTSGGLTDTQYF. The rearrangement joins TRBV7-6 to TRBJ2-3; TRBD2 matches 13 bases. With 5 bases clipped from V and 3 bases from J, the junction kept 8 bases outside the gene matches. The CDR3 runs 17 residues. Per the germline V gene, CDR1 is SGHVS and CDR2 is FNYEAQ.